This T cell receptor (beta chain) was captured in a study of monozygotic twins with inflammatory bowel disease. Per-sample cDNA came from eight separate reactions. Two nested PCRs, of approximately 16 and 10 cycles, processed TCRalpha and TCRbeta cDNA. One entry per CDR3 protein, without DNA, is what TCRdb gives after re-calling the 5' RACE reads. The sample table includes fewer than 350,000 distinct CDR3 sequences. The authors isolated total RNA from whole blood without sorting T cells. This TCR was sampled from a human donor with ulcerative colitis or Crohn's disease, or a healthy co-twin of an affected twin (not recorded which). The sequencing input was blood.

CDR3 region: CASSLGGSGQLSPLHF. The V and J genes are TRBV27 and TRBJ1-6; TCRdb lists TRBD1, though no DNA is available to test this call. This CDR3 has 16 residues. Germline V gives CDR1 MNHEY, CDR2 SMNVEV (reference sequence).